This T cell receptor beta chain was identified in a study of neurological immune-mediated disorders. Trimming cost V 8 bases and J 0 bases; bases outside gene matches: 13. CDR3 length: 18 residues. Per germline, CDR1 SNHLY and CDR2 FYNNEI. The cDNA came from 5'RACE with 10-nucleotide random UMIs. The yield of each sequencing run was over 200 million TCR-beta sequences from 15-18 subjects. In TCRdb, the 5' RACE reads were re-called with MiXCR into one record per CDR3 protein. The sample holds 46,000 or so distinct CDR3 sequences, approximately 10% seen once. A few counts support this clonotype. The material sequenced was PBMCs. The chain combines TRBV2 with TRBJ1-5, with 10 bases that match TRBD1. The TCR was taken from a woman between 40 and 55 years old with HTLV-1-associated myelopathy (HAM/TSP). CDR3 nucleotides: TGTGCCAGCGCGTTTCGGGACAGGGGATCATATAGCAATCAGCCCCAGCATTTT. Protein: CASAFRDRGSYSNQPQHF.